One sample yielded the 19 T cell receptor beta chains listed below, sequenced in a study of cytomegalovirus exposure and HLA in healthy donors. Primers: 60 Vbeta forward and 13 Jbeta reverse. TCRdb keeps only in-frame clones here, not all; method: immunoSEQ multiplex PCR. The sample holds about 95,000 clones; 75% to 85% are singletons and the top ten take 4.5% to 5.5%. Sequencing used PBMCs. The receptors were gathered from a woman between 40 and 50 years old in good health and CMV-seronegative.

This chain links TRBV2 with TRBJ2-7; D might be TRBD2 (5 bases). The CDR3 extends over 10 amino acids. Per germline, CDR1 SNHLY and CDR2 FYNNEI. Trimming shortened V by 6 bases and J by 11 bases, and 11 bases separated the two germline ends. CDR3 DNA sequence: TGTGCCAGCAGGAGGCGGGCCAAGTACTTC. This encodes CASRRRAKYF.

This clone was detected once. The rearrangement joins TRBV5-1 to TRBJ2-3, with D unclear. The CDR3 spans 15 residues. The germline V and J ends were trimmed by 6 bases and 4 bases, with 18 bases remaining between them. Germline CDR1 is SGHRS and CDR2 is YFSETQ. CDR3 DNA: TGCGCCAGCACCTCCGACTTAAGTTTTGCAGATACGCAGTATTTT. It is translated as CASTSDLSFADTQYF.

This chain joins TRBV5-1 and TRBJ2-1; maybe TRBD2 (5 bases). Trimming left V 4 bases short and J 1 base short, with 12 bases between. The CDR3 has 15 residues. Germline CDR1 is SGHRS and CDR2 is YFSETQ. This CDR3 is CASSPSSGSYNEQFF. CDR3 bases: TGCGCCAGCAGCCCCTCCAGCGGTTCCTACAATGAGCAGTTCTTC.

The chain carries TRBV13 and TRBJ2-7; D may be TRBD2 (5 bases). Germline V gene data show CDR1 as PRHDT and CDR2 as FYEKMQ (reference sequence). This CDR3 spans 16 amino acids. Trimming removed 1 base at V and 2 bases at J, with 15 bases between. CDR3 loop: CASSLATGELTYEQYF. The CDR3 nucleotides read TGTGCCAGCAGCTTAGCCACCGGGGAGCTTACCTACGAGCAGTACTTC.

CDR3 sequence (DNA): TGTGCCAGCAGTAATCGCAGGGCGACGGCAGGTGGCTACACCTTC. As protein: CASSNRRATAGGYTF. This chain links TRBV2 with TRBJ1-2, with D possibly TRBD1 on 5 matching bases. CDR3 length: 15 amino acids. Trimming pared 5 bases from V and 7 bases from J, leaving 20 bases between. The germline CDR1 and CDR2 sequences are SNHLY and FYNNEI.

This clone came up a few times. This chain connects TRBV6-4 to TRBJ1-1, with a weak D call TRBD1 (5 bases). There are 14 residues in the CDR3. V was clipped by 3 bases and J by 1 base, with 9 bases between them. Germline-derived CDR1 and CDR2 are MRHNA and SNTAGT. This CDR3 is CASSEGEGNTEAFF. CDR3 sequence (DNA): TGTGCCAGCAGTGAAGGGGAGGGGAACACTGAAGCTTTCTTT.

This chain uses TRBV7-9 with TRBJ1-2; 7 nucleotides agree with TRBD1. Germline V gene data show CDR1 as SEHNR and CDR2 as FQNEAQ (reference sequence). The CDR3 totals 13 residues. V dropped 5 bases and J dropped 8; count of bases not matched to a gene: 8. CDR3 sequence (DNA): TGTGCCAGCAGCCTGGACAGGCCAAAGGGCTACACCTTC. Translated, it gives CASSLDRPKGYTF.

CDR3 bases: TGTGCCAGCAGCTTGGGTGCTCCGGGACAGGGTACGAGGATCGACGAGCAGTACTTC. It specifies CASSLGAPGQGTRIDEQYF. The rearrangement joins TRBV5-4 to TRBJ2-5; TRBD1 matches 9 bases. TRBJ2-7 explains the end of the DNA better; the J call may be wrong. Germline V gene data show CDR1 as SGHNT and CDR2 as YYREEE (reference sequence). The CDR3 has 19 residues.

The chain combines TRBV18 with TRBJ1-1; no definite D call. Trimming took off 3 bases at V and 2 bases at J, with 10 bases between the two ends. The CDR3 loop spans 14 amino acids. CDR1 and CDR2 (germline): KGHSH, LQKENI. CDR3 region: CASSPPGVNTEAFF. The DNA of the CDR3 is TGTGCCAGCTCACCCCCTGGAGTCAACACTGAAGCTTTCTTT.

This clone was found a few times. The V gene is TRBV2, the J gene TRBJ2-7; 8 bases match TRBD1. The V gene end was trimmed by 7 bases and the J gene end by 1 base; junction bases not matched to a gene: 6. Germline assignment: CDR1 SNHLY and CDR2 FYNNEI. The CDR3 totals 14 residues. CDR3 residues: CASKRTGSSYEQYF. CDR3 in DNA: TGTGCCAGCAAAAGGACAGGGTCGTCCTACGAGCAGTACTTC.

V is TRBV4-1 and J is TRBJ2-5, with 13 bases that match TRBD2. Germline V CDR1 and CDR2: MGHRA, YSYEKL. The CDR3 sequence is 17 residues long. Losses at the gene ends were 4 bases for V and 4 bases for J; bases not matched to a gene: 9. The CDR3 region has the DNA TGCGCCAGCAGCCCTCGCACTAGCGGGGGGGCTAGAGAGACCCAGTACTTC. It codes for CASSPRTSGGARETQYF.

This sequence joins TRBV4-2 and TRBJ1-2, with TRBD1 matching 9 bases. Looked up from germline, CDR1 is LGHNA and CDR2 is YNFKEQ. The CDR3 spans 15 residues. Trimming cost V 4 bases and J 4 bases; bases outside gene matches: 7. CDR3 DNA sequence: TGTGCCAGCAGCCCAGGGGACAGGGAAGGCTATGGCTACACCTTC. It codes for CASSPGDREGYGYTF.

This rearrangement joins TRBV28 to TRBJ2-2, with 10 positions matching TRBD2. Unmatched junction bases numbered 4, after V lost 6 bases and J lost 3 bases. The CDR3 consists of 15 residues. CDR1 and CDR2 from the germline V gene are MDHEN and SYDVKM. In nucleotides, the CDR3 is TGTGCCAGCAGCACTAGCGGGGCCGACACCGGGGAGCTGTTTTTT. This codes for CASSTSGADTGELFF. Complete variable domain (other parts from reference TRBV28 and TRBJ2-2): DVKVTQSSRYLVKRTGEKVFLECVQDMDHENMFWYRQDPGLGLRLIYFSYDVKMKEKGDIPEGYSVSREKKERFSLILESASTNQTSMYLCASSTSGADTGELFFGEGSRLTVL.

The chain combines TRBV7-6 with TRBJ1-3, with 7 bases that match TRBD1. CDR3 length: 16 residues. J gave up 0 bases and V 6 bases, and 8 bases lay outside the gene matches. Germline assignment: CDR1 SGHVS and CDR2 FNYEAQ. CDR3 coding DNA: TGTGCCAGCAGTCACGACAGGGTGAGCTCTGGAAACACCATATATTTT. Translating gives CASSHDRVSSGNTIYF.

The rearrangement joins TRBV5-1 to TRBJ2-1, with a tentative D call TRBD2 (5 bases). CDR1 is SGHRS, CDR2 YFSETQ, per germline. The V gene lost 6 bases and the J gene lost 8 bases, with 12 bases spanning the gap. The CDR3 contains 12 residues. The CDR3 here is CASTSGPHEQFF. CDR3 nucleotides: TGCGCCAGCACGAGCGGTCCTCATGAGCAGTTCTTC.

As to this clone: Sequence at one end of the junction differs from germline and may be a read error. V gene TRBV2 combines with J gene TRBJ1-3; TRBD1 aligns across 8 bases. Germline V lookup: CDR1 SNHLY, CDR2 FYNNEI. This CDR3 is 16 amino acids long. The CDR3 coding sequence is TGTGCCAGCAGCGAAGACAGGGGAAACTTTGGAAACACCATATATTTT. It translates to CASSEDRGNFGNTIYF. Full variable domain (rest looked up from reference TRBV2 and TRBJ1-3): EPEVTQTPSHQVTQMGQEVILRCVPISNHLYFYWYRQILGQKVEFLVSFYNNEISEKSEIFDDQFSVERPDGSNFTLKIRSTKLEDSAMYFCASSEDRGNFGNTIYFGEGSWLTVV.

This clone was seen more than once but under ten times. The gene calls are TRBV5-1 and TRBJ2-1, with 10 bases fitting TRBD2. Germline CDR1 reads SGHRS; CDR2 reads YFSETQ. V lost 1 base, J lost 2 bases, and 15 bases stayed unmatched. The CDR3 is 20 residues long. Here the CDR3 DNA reads TGCGCCAGCAGCTTGCGGTATGACCAGCGGGGGGGCGTTCCCTACAATGAGCAGTTCTTC. It encodes CASSLRYDQRGGVPYNEQFF.

This clone was seen a few times. This chain uses TRBV4-2 with TRBJ1-3, with a possible D match to TRBD1 (5 bases). The V end lost 2 bases, the J end lost 0 bases, and 23 bases lay between the germline ends. Germline V gene data show CDR1 as LGHNA and CDR2 as YNFKEQ. The CDR3 covers 20 residues. The CDR3 loop is CASSQNPPLRQGTSGNTIYF. In nucleotides, the CDR3 is TGTGCCAGCAGCCAAAATCCCCCCCTCCGGCAGGGCACCTCTGGAAACACCATATATTTT.

The V and J genes are TRBV11-2 and TRBJ2-1, with 11 bases fitting TRBD2. Per germline, CDR1 SGHAT and CDR2 FQNNGV. The CDR3 has 14 residues. V lost 3 bases and J lost 9; bases outside the gene matches: 4. In DNA, the CDR3 is TGTGCCAGCAGCTTGACTAGCGGGGTAGGTGAGCAGTTCTTC. Amino acid sequence: CASSLTSGVGEQFF.